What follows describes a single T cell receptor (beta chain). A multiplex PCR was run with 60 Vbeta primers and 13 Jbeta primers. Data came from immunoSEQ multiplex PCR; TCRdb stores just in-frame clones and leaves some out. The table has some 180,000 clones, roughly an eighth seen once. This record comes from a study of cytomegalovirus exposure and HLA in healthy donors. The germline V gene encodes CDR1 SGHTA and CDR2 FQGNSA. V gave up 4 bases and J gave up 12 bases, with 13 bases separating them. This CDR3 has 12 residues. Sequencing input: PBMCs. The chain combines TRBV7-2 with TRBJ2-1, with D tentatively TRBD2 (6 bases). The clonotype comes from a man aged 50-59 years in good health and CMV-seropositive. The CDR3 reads CASSSDRRGQFF. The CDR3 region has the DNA TGTGCCAGCAGCTCGGACCGGAGGGGGCAGTTCTTC. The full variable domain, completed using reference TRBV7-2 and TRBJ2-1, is GAGVSQSPSNKVTEKGKDVELRCDPISGHTALYWYRQSLGQGLEFLIYFQGNSAPDKSGLPSDRFSAERTGGSVSTLTIQRTQQEDSAVYLCASSSDRRGQFFGPGTRLTVL.